This T cell receptor (beta chain) originates from a study of tissue T cells after allogeneic stem cell transplantation. Time point defined: mouse harvest day 7 after allogeneic transplant. Mouse grafts combined 10^7 T-cell-depleted bone marrow cells with 10^6 splenic CD5+ T cells. About this clone: Antigen: not known. Any gene name here is a mouse gene name. The read comes to an end 1 residue before the CDR3 does, leaving the germline J gene to fill in the end.

CDR1 KGHPV and CDR2 FQNQEV come from the germline V gene (reference sequence). Trimming at V came to 2 bases and at J to 3 bases, leaving 4 bases not matched to a gene. The CDR3 totals 15 residues. Clones were sequenced by immunoSEQ multiplex PCR, and TCRdb holds only the in-frame ones, with some missing. The repertoire holds thousands of clones, with roughly 50% as singletons. Study outcomes and limitations: Anatomically similar tissues had similar TCR repertoires within each patient. Shared clones across patients were few; motif clustering revealed tissue-specific shared signatures. Limitations included a small, clinically heterogeneous cohort and limited sampling depth.

This sequence originates from a female BALB/c mouse given C57BL/6 T cells with graft-versus-host disease after an allogeneic hematopoietic cell transplant. The chain carries TRBV26 and TRBJ2-3, with 8 positions matching TRBD2. Sequenced sample: gut tissue. The CDR3 loop reads CASSLRGGGAETLYF. CDR3 DNA, as far as it was read: TGTGCCAGCAGTCTGAGGGGGGGCGGAGCAGAAACGCTGTAT.